Presented here are 28 T cell receptor beta chains from one specimen sequenced in a study of T cells after yellow fever vaccination. TCRdb recomputed calls from the 5' RACE reads with MiXCR, one row per CDR3 protein. The table shows approximately 330,000 distinct CDR3 sequences, with around 12% occurring only once. Sequencing was performed on CD4+ T cells sorted from PBMCs, taken 15 days after the yellow fever booster vaccination. These TCRs come from a man younger than 35 who received the YFV17D yellow fever vaccine.

This clonotype has only a few counts. The gene calls are TRBV12-3 or TRBV12-4 and TRBJ2-3; D gene unclear. V lost 7 bases to trimming and J lost 0 bases, with 11 bases between them. The CDR3 totals 14 residues. The CDR3 sequence: CASTLFPSTDTQYF. DNA of the CDR3: TGTGCCAGCACCCTTTTCCCTAGCACAGATACGCAGTATTTT.

The chain couples TRBV11-2 to TRBJ2-7; the match to TRBD2 covers 8 bases. CDR3 length: 17 residues. V shed 4 bases, J shed 4 bases, and the junction held 15 bases outside the gene matches. The germline gives CDR1 SGHAT, CDR2 FQNNGV. This CDR3 is CASSSVPRGGPKYEQYF. The CDR3 region has the DNA TGTGCCAGCAGCTCCGTACCCCGCGGGGGGCCGAAGTACGAGCAGTACTTC.

In its sample, this clonotype was seen many times. This chain links TRBV6-6 with TRBJ2-5, with 7 bases fitting TRBD2. Trimming at V came to 6 bases and at J to 5 bases, leaving 3 bases not matched to a gene. This CDR3 region has 12 residues. The germline gives CDR1 MNHNY, CDR2 SVGAGI (reference sequence). The CDR3 spells CASSGGGETQYF. CDR3 DNA: TGTGCCAGCAGCGGGGGAGGGGAGACCCAGTACTTC.

The chain carries TRBV2 and TRBJ2-3; TRBD2 agrees at 8 bases. V dropped 4 bases and J dropped 0; count of bases not matched to a gene: 12. This CDR3 is built from 18 residues. CDR1 is SNHLY and CDR2 is FYNNEI in the germline V gene. The DNA for the CDR3 is TGTGCCAGCAGTGGTGAGCGGGGAGAGCGGGGGAGCACAGATACGCAGTATTTT. It translates to CASSGERGERGSTDTQYF.

V is TRBV7-3 and J is TRBJ2-3, with 8 bases that match TRBD2. This CDR3 comprises 15 residues. The V segment lost 8 bases and the J segment 2 bases; nucleotides outside the gene matches: 9. Germline loops: CDR1 SGHTA, CDR2 FQGTGA. As DNA, the CDR3 is TGTGCCAGCGCTCGCGAGCGGGGGTTCACAGATACGCAGTATTTT. Translated, it gives CASARERGFTDTQYF.

This clonotype was observed many times. CDR3 loop: CANRGFPYEQYV. The CDR3 DNA reads TGTGCCAACCGGGGGTTTCCCTACGAGCAGTACGTC. This sequence joins TRBV21-1 and TRBJ2-7; no check of the table's D call, TRBD1, against the DNA was made. TRBV21-1 is deemed a pseudogene. This CDR3 is 12 amino acids long.

This clonotype occurred a few times. The V and J genes are TRBV6-6 and TRBJ2-3; TRBD2 agrees at 8 bases. Looked up from germline, CDR1 is MNHNY and CDR2 is SVGAGI (reference sequence). The CDR3 is made up of 17 amino acids. V shed 2 bases and J 0 bases; nucleotides not matched to a gene: 7. The CDR3 loop reads CASSYPSGSTSTDTQYF. The CDR3 region has the DNA TGTGCCAGCAGTTACCCTAGCGGGTCGACTAGCACAGATACGCAGTATTTT.

This clonotype was seen ten or more times. The V gene is TRBV28, the J gene TRBJ1-5, with a tentative D call TRBD1 (5 bases). The CDR3 is made up of 15 amino acids. The germline CDR1 and CDR2 sequences are MDHEN and SYDVKM. V shed 4 bases and J shed 4 bases, with 14 bases lying between them. The chain's CDR3 is CASSSADRINQPQHF. The CDR3 bases are TGTGCCAGCAGTTCGGCAGACAGAATTAATCAGCCCCAGCATTTT.

This chain links TRBV6-2 or TRBV6-3 with TRBJ1-2; 7 bases are shared with TRBD1. This CDR3 is built from 14 residues. Looked up from germline, CDR1 is MNHEY and CDR2 is SVGEGT. The V segment lost 5 bases and the J segment 3 bases; nucleotides outside the gene matches: 6. CDR3 amino acids: CASSPGGSDYGYTF. CDR3 bases: TGTGCCAGCAGTCCAGGGGGGAGCGACTATGGCTACACCTTC.

The chain joins TRBV30 to TRBJ2-1, with D possibly being TRBD1 (5 bases). The CDR3 extends over 13 amino acids. Trimming shortened V by 0 bases and J by 3 bases, and 6 bases separated the two germline ends. Germline CDR1 is GTSNPN and CDR2 is SVGIG (reference sequence). The CDR3 sequence is CAWSVQVYNEQFF. In DNA form, the CDR3 reads TGTGCCTGGAGTGTACAGGTCTACAATGAGCAGTTCTTC.

Details on this clonotype: At one boundary the junction diverges from the germline segment, which might be a read error. The V call is TRBV10-3, the J call TRBJ2-3; 8 bases line up with TRBD1. Germline V gene sequence: CDR1 ENHRY, CDR2 SYGVKD. This CDR3 comprises 15 residues. The CDR3 protein is CAISELDRATNTQYF. The CDR3 bases are TGTGCCATCAGTGAGTTGGACAGGGCCACAAATACGCAGTATTTT.

This clonotype was picked up a small number of times. The gene calls are TRBV6-5 and TRBJ2-5, with D uncertain. The CDR3 sequence is 13 residues long. Trimming pared 0 bases from V and 5 bases from J, leaving 7 bases between. Germline CDR1 is MNHEY and CDR2 is SVGAGI. CDR3 region: CASSYSRSETQYF. The CDR3 DNA is TGTGCCAGCAGTTACTCTAGAAGTGAGACCCAGTACTTC.

This clonotype has ten or more counts. The chain links TRBV4-3 to TRBJ1-2, with D uncertain. Trimming stripped 0 bases from V and 8 bases from J, with 13 bases between. This CDR3 is built from 14 residues. Per germline, CDR1 LGHNA and CDR2 YSLEER. This CDR3 reads CASSQEQLLNGYTF. CDR3 coding DNA: TGCGCCAGCAGCCAAGAACAGTTGCTAAACGGCTACACCTTC.

This sequence joins TRBV4-1 and TRBJ1-4; no clear D. The CDR3 covers 15 residues. V gave up 4 bases and J gave up 10 bases, with 19 bases separating them. Germline loops: CDR1 MGHRA, CDR2 YSYEKL. CDR3 in amino acids: CASSPSKSRVGKLFF. Here the CDR3 DNA reads TGCGCCAGCAGCCCTTCAAAGAGTAGGGTGGGAAAACTGTTTTTT.

A few counts support this clonotype. The chain uses TRBV20-1 and TRBJ2-1; weak D call: TRBD2 (7 bases). The CDR3 contains 17 residues. The ends were cut back, 1 base at V and 8 bases at J, with 24 bases in the middle. In germline, CDR1 is DFQATT, CDR2 SNEGSKA (reference sequence). CDR3 loop: CSARVASGQGRVDEQFF. For the CDR3, the DNA is TGCAGTGCTAGAGTGGCTAGTGGGCAGGGGAGGGTGGATGAGCAGTTCTTC.

The chain couples TRBV7-8 to TRBJ2-5, with 7 bases fitting TRBD2. Germline CDR1 and CDR2: SGHVS and FQNEAQ. The CDR3 length is 14 residues. The V and J ends lost 8 bases and 4 bases, in that order; junction bases with no gene match: 10. The CDR3 sequence: CASLLGRGLETQYF. Written as DNA, the CDR3 is TGTGCCAGCCTCTTGGGGAGGGGATTAGAGACCCAGTACTTC.

This clonotype was found a few times. The V gene is TRBV12-5, the J gene TRBJ1-2; D is perhaps TRBD1 (5 bases). This CDR3 region has 14 residues. CDR1 and CDR2 from the germline V gene are LGHNT and FRNRAP. V dropped 1 base and J dropped 5 bases, with 11 bases sitting between them. The CDR3 region has the DNA TGTGCTAGTGGTTTGGGGCAGGGTTGGTATGGCTACACCTTC. Amino acids: CASGLGQGWYGYTF.

This clonotype was seen a few times. J is TRBJ2-7 and V is TRBV12-3 or TRBV12-4; 10 bases are shared with TRBD1. V was clipped by 6 bases and J by 5 bases; unmatched bases: 4. The CDR3 has 13 residues. The CDR3 DNA follows: TGTGCCAGCAGCGACAGGGGGCGTAACGAGCAGTACTTC. It specifies CASSDRGRNEQYF.

The count of this clonotype is one. V usage is TRBV11-2 and J usage is TRBJ1-1; D is undetermined. Germline V gene sequence: CDR1 SGHAT, CDR2 FQNNGV. CDR3 length: 10 amino acids. Trimming stripped 7 bases from V and 5 bases from J, with 5 bases between. This CDR3 reads CASKRTEAFF. CDR3 sequence (DNA): TGTGCCAGCAAAAGAACTGAAGCTTTCTTT. Looking up the rest from reference TRBV11-2 and TRBJ1-1 gives the full variable domain: EAGVAQSPRYKIIEKRQSVAFWCNPISGHATLYWYQQILGQGPKLLIQFQNNGVVDDSQLPKDRFSAERLKGVDSTLKIQPAKLEDSAVYLCASKRTEAFFGQGTRLTVV.

This clonotype was detected only a few times. Germline is not matched at one junction end, which may reflect a read error. The rearrangement joins TRBV7-7 to TRBJ2-5; a possible D gene is TRBD2 (5 bases). Per the germline V gene, CDR1 is SSHAT and CDR2 is FNYEAQ (reference sequence). This CDR3 spans 13 amino acids. The CDR3 bases are TGTGCTAGCAGCTTAATGGACTCAGAGACCCAGTACTTC. Protein: CASSLMDSETQYF.

The rearrangement links TRBV28 to TRBJ1-5, with a possible D match to TRBD1 (5 bases). Germline V gene sequence: CDR1 MDHEN, CDR2 SYDVKM. V lost 11 bases to trimming and J lost 2 bases, with 13 bases between them. The CDR3 loop spans 13 amino acids. Written as DNA, the CDR3 is TGTGCCTGCACCGGGACCCGCAATCAGCCCCAGCATTTT. Encoded protein: CACTGTRNQPQHF.

This clonotype appeared a few times. The chain is built from TRBV4-3 and TRBJ1-3; the D is unclear. Germline V gene lookup returns CDR1 LGHNA and CDR2 YSLEER. The CDR3 sequence is 16 residues long. V dropped 0 bases and J dropped 3 bases, with 12 bases sitting between them. For the CDR3, the DNA is TGCGCCAGCAGCCAAGAGGGATCTGGCCGTGGAAACACCATATATTTT. Translation gives CASSQEGSGRGNTIYF.

The table lists this clonotype with a few counts. The chain couples TRBV6-1 to TRBJ2-7; TRBD2 aligns across 8 bases. V gave up 3 bases and J gave up 7 bases; unmatched junction bases: 17. The germline CDR1 and CDR2 sequences are MNHNS and SASEGT. The CDR3 extends over 17 amino acids. The CDR3 nucleotides are TGTGCCAGCAGTGAGGCCACCGGGACAACCACGGGGGGGGAGCAGTACGTC. It specifies CASSEATGTTTGGEQYV.

The chain couples TRBV6-2 or TRBV6-3 to TRBJ2-7, with 8 nucleotides matching TRBD2. The CDR3 totals 16 residues. In germline, CDR1 is MNHEY, CDR2 SVGEGT. Trimming cost V 5 bases and J 5 bases; bases outside gene matches: 14. The CDR3 coding sequence is TGTGCCAGCAGTCCCCGTACTTCGGGGGGGCGCAACGAGCAGTACTTC. This translates into CASSPRTSGGRNEQYF.

This clonotype was seen more than once but under ten times. This chain links TRBV6-1 with TRBJ2-7; D ambiguous. CDR3 length equals 14 residues. Germline V lookup: CDR1 MNHNS, CDR2 SASEGT. V was trimmed by 4 bases and J by 5 bases, leaving 15 bases between them. For the CDR3, the DNA is TGTGCCAGCAGTGTGGCCCCCCTAGTAGACGAGCAGTACGTC. Amino acid sequence: CASSVAPLVDEQYV.

This clonotype was counted only a few times. The J gene is TRBJ2-7, the V gene TRBV6-5, with 11 bases lining up with TRBD1. The CDR3 is made up of 16 amino acids. The germline gives CDR1 MNHEY, CDR2 SVGAGI. Losses at the gene ends were 5 bases for V and 5 bases for J; bases not matched to a gene: 11. The CDR3 bases are TGTGCCAGCAGTGTCAATCCCGGGACAGGGGGAAACGAGCAGTACTTC. This codes for CASSVNPGTGGNEQYF.

This clonotype was counted ten times or more. This chain connects TRBV28 to TRBJ1-1; D unclear. This CDR3 is 14 amino acids long. Germline V gene data show CDR1 as MDHEN and CDR2 as SYDVKM. V lost 2 bases to trimming and J lost 2 bases, with 9 bases between them. CDR3 loop: CASSLGGSNTEAFF. CDR3 sequence (DNA): TGTGCCAGCAGTTTAGGAGGCAGCAACACTGAAGCTTTCTTT.

The chain combines TRBV6-2 or TRBV6-3 with TRBJ2-1; 7 bases line up with TRBD2. The junction had 7 bases not matched to a gene; V was cut back by 8 bases and J by 3 bases. The germline gives CDR1 MNHEY, CDR2 SVGEGT. The CDR3 runs 14 residues. CDR3 DNA: TGTGCCAGCTATGAATCGGGGGGCTACAATGAGCAGTTCTTC. Its translation is CASYESGGYNEQFF.